This T cell receptor beta chain is from a study of CD8+ T cells in alopecia areata. Unmatched junction bases numbered 4, after V lost 0 bases and J lost 6 bases. This CDR3 has 14 residues. In germline, CDR1 is GTSNPN, CDR2 SVGIG (reference sequence). Sequencing relied on a cDNA template that was reverse transcribed from extracted RNA. TCRdb's table, derived via immunoSEQ multiplex PCR, lists solely in-frame clones and lacks some. The sample shows 150,000 to 200,000 clones, approximately 56% of them seen only once. The rearrangement joins TRBV30 to TRBJ1-4; 7 bases are a match to TRBD1. Sequencing used CD4+ T cells sorted from blood, obtained at week 0. This clonotype originated in a human donor with alopecia areata. CDR3 amino acids: CAWSVPGGDEKLFF. The CDR3 nucleotides are TGTGCCTGGAGTGTGCCAGGGGGGGATGAAAAACTGTTTTTT.